The rows below give T cell receptor beta chains drawn from one sample of a study of T cell repertoires in cytomegalovirus infection. TCRdb independently ran MiXCR on the reads; one entry per CDR3 protein. The table records 740,000 or so distinct CDR3 sequences, about 40% of them present only once. Source material: PBMCs. Receptors originate from a human donor in good health (CMV status not recorded). Some clones in this sample may be carry-over from other donors' samples. Both conserved end residues are part of each CDR3. The D gene is left open where the match is weak. Rows may omit the clone size; those that give it use once, few, many or a size class.

V gene: TRBV20-1; J gene: TRBJ1-1; D gene: TRBD1; clone size: few; CDR3 protein: CSARDRTGWSTEAFF; CDR3 DNA: TGCAGTGCTAGAGACCGGACAGGCTGGTCCACTGAAGCTTTCTTT
V gene: TRBV29-1; J gene: TRBJ2-5; D gene: .; clone size: .; CDR3 protein: CSVGRTRDIQETQYF; CDR3 DNA: TGCAGCGTCGGACGCACCCGGGACATACAAGAGACCCAGTACTTC
V gene: TRBV25-1; J gene: TRBJ2-3; D gene: .; clone size: few; CDR3 protein: CASSATWTDPSTDTQYF; CDR3 DNA: TGTGCCAGCAGTGCGACTTGGACAGACCCATCCACAGATACGCAGTATTTT
V gene: TRBV6-2/TRBV6-3; J gene: TRBJ1-2; D gene: TRBD1; clone size: .; CDR3 protein: CASSYEQGFRYGFTF; CDR3 DNA: TGTGCCAGCAGTTACGAACAGGGGTTCCGCTATGGCTTCACCTTC
V gene: TRBV30; J gene: TRBJ2-7; D gene: .; clone size: .; CDR3 protein: CAWTPILGGEQYF; CDR3 DNA: TGTGCCTGGACCCCCATACTAGGGGGCGAGCAGTACTTC
V gene: TRBV20-1; J gene: TRBJ1-2; D gene: .; clone size: .; CDR3 protein: CSARADGYYGYTF; CDR3 DNA: TGCAGTGCTAGAGCGGACGGATACTATGGCTACACCTTC
V gene: TRBV28; J gene: TRBJ1-2; D gene: .; clone size: .; CDR3 protein: CASRPDGTGTGHGYTF; CDR3 DNA: TGTGCCAGCAGGCCAGACGGAACAGGTACCGGCCATGGCTACACCTTC
V gene: TRBV12-3/TRBV12-4; J gene: TRBJ2-6; D gene: .; clone size: .; CDR3 protein: CASKHSGTPSGANVLTF; CDR3 DNA: TGTGCCAGCAAACATTCAGGCACCCCCTCTGGGGCCAACGTCCTGACTTTC
V gene: TRBV29-1; J gene: TRBJ2-1; D gene: .; clone size: .; CDR3 protein: CSVPRGGNSYNEQFF; CDR3 DNA: TGCAGCGTTCCCCGCGGGGGCAACTCCTACAATGAGCAGTTCTTC
V gene: TRBV6-1; J gene: TRBJ2-1; D gene: TRBD2; clone size: many; CDR3 protein: CASRTGTSGVNEQFF; CDR3 DNA: TGTGCCAGCAGAACCGGGACTAGCGGTGTCAATGAGCAGTTCTTC
V gene: TRBV10-3; J gene: TRBJ2-3; D gene: .; clone size: .; CDR3 protein: CAISAGTLPGETQYF; CDR3 DNA: TGTGCCATCAGTGCCGGGACTCTACCCGGAGAGACGCAGTATTTT
V gene: TRBV7-2; J gene: TRBJ2-7; D gene: .; clone size: .; CDR3 protein: CASSLALISLTGEQYF; CDR3 DNA: TGTGCCAGCAGCTTAGCGCTCATTTCTCTGACGGGGGAGCAGTACTTC
V gene: TRBV6-5; J gene: TRBJ1-3; D gene: .; clone size: few; CDR3 protein: CASSYSAGAGGNTIYF; CDR3 DNA: TGTGCCAGCAGTTACTCGGCGGGGGCAGGAGGAAACACCATATATTTT
V gene: TRBV18; J gene: TRBJ2-3; D gene: TRBD1; clone size: .; CDR3 protein: CASSPLFAGQGAPDTQYF; CDR3 DNA: TGTGCCAGCTCACCATTGTTCGCGGGACAGGGGGCCCCAGATACGCAGTATTTT
V gene: TRBV7-2; J gene: TRBJ1-5; D gene: .; clone size: many; CDR3 protein: CASSLAGLNQPQHF; CDR3 DNA: TGTGCCAGCAGCTTAGCGGGACTCAATCAGCCCCAGCATTTT
V gene: TRBV27; J gene: TRBJ2-3; D gene: .; clone size: .; CDR3 protein: CASRQTREPDTQYF; CDR3 DNA: TGTGCCAGCAGACAGACAAGGGAGCCAGATACGCAGTATTTT
V gene: TRBV29-1; J gene: TRBJ1-2; D gene: TRBD1; clone size: once; CDR3 protein: CIAPSGTGKQDGYTF; CDR3 DNA: TGCATCGCTCCCTCGGGGACAGGGAAGCAGGATGGCTACACCTTC
V gene: TRBV19; J gene: TRBJ2-7; D gene: .; clone size: .; CDR3 protein: CASSPFRDTDYEQYF; CDR3 DNA: TGTGCCAGTAGCCCTTTCCGGGACACAGACTACGAGCAGTACTTC
V gene: TRBV28; J gene: TRBJ2-7; D gene: TRBD2; clone size: many; CDR3 protein: CAIKSGGASYEQYF; CDR3 DNA: TGTGCCATCAAGAGCGGGGGGGCGTCCTACGAGCAGTACTTC
V gene: TRBV27; J gene: TRBJ1-1; D gene: .; clone size: .; CDR3 protein: CASSLSATANTEAFF; CDR3 DNA: TGTGCCAGCAGTTTATCAGCGACCGCGAACACTGAAGCTTTCTTT
V gene: TRBV29-1; J gene: TRBJ2-5; D gene: .; clone size: .; CDR3 protein: CSSAGKVQETQYF; CDR3 DNA: TGCAGCTCCGCGGGCAAGGTCCAAGAGACCCAGTACTTC
V gene: TRBV4-2; J gene: TRBJ2-1; D gene: TRBD2; clone size: .; CDR3 protein: CASSRGTSGSPSYNEQFF; CDR3 DNA: TGTGCCAGCAGCCGAGGGACTAGCGGTAGCCCCTCCTACAATGAGCAGTTCTTC
V gene: TRBV7-4; J gene: TRBJ1-3; D gene: .; clone size: .; CDR3 protein: CASSPPHSGNTIYF; CDR3 DNA: TGTGCCAGCAGCCCGCCCCATTCTGGAAACACCATATATTTT
V gene: TRBV7-2; J gene: TRBJ2-7; D gene: TRBD1; clone size: many; CDR3 protein: CASSLEFGTGRQYF; CDR3 DNA: TGTGCCAGCAGCTTAGAGTTTGGGACAGGGAGACAGTACTTC
V gene: TRBV24-1; J gene: TRBJ1-2; D gene: .; clone size: .; CDR3 protein: CATSGPPSGLPYGYTF; CDR3 DNA: TGTGCCACCAGTGGCCCTCCTTCGGGGCTCCCGTATGGCTACACCTTC
V gene: TRBV5-5; J gene: TRBJ2-1; D gene: TRBD1; clone size: few; CDR3 protein: CASSPGTGEINEQFF; CDR3 DNA: TGTGCCAGCAGCCCCGGGACAGGGGAAATCAATGAGCAGTTCTTC
V gene: TRBV19; J gene: TRBJ1-2; D gene: .; clone size: .; CDR3 protein: CASSRVPPGRVTYGYTF; CDR3 DNA: TGTGCCAGTAGTCGCGTACCTCCAGGGCGGGTTACCTATGGCTACACCTTC